The following is a T cell receptor (beta chain) sequence with its context. The target antigen is unknown. Clones were read by immunoSEQ multiplex PCR, and TCRdb kept only the in-frame ones, dropping some. The table shows millions of clones, with approximately 92% occurring only once. This entry belongs to a study of shared clonotypes between healthy human individuals. General observations from the study: Only a few donors were included, so the genetic and exposure-history diversity represented was limited. Generation probabilities of non-shared clonotypes were lower (relative to those shared by all four donors).

CDR1 and CDR2 from the germline V gene are SQVTM and ANQGSEA. V dropped 5 bases and J dropped 0; count of bases not matched to a gene: 8. This CDR3 comprises 16 residues. The study separated CD4+ cells into CD45RA+ naive and CD45RA-negative memory subsets. This chain connects TRBV29-1 to TRBJ1-1, with 11 nucleotides matching TRBD1. Sequencing was done on a sample of naive CD4+ T cells sorted from blood. Subset meaning: CD45RA+ positively selected. The TCR originated in a man aged 18-30 years in good health. The CDR3 loop is CSVIRTGGFMNTEAFF. The DNA of the CDR3 is TGCAGCGTTATAAGGACAGGGGGCTTCATGAACACTGAAGCTTTCTTT.